This passage covers 27 T cell receptor beta chains from one sample sequenced in a study of pediatric ulcerative colitis. TCRdb keeps only in-frame clones here, not all; method: immunoSEQ multiplex PCR. The top ten clones hold approximately 9% of a sample with some 40,000 clones, roughly four fifths of them seen once. During colonoscopy, one to two rectal pinch biopsies were collected. Sequenced sample: gut tissue. The receptors here all came from a boy under 18 with severe ulcerative colitis.

This chain joins TRBV11-2 and TRBJ2-3, with 7 bases fitting TRBD2. Germline V lookup: CDR1 SGHAT, CDR2 FQNNGV. V shed 5 bases and J 3 bases; nucleotides not matched to a gene: 14. The length of the CDR3 is 17 residues. The chain's CDR3 is CASSQGLVGEITDTQYF. CDR3 in DNA: TGTGCCAGCAGCCAAGGACTAGTGGGGGAAATTACAGATACGCAGTATTTT.

The chain couples TRBV2 to TRBJ1-4; a possible D gene is TRBD1 (5 bases). CDR3 length: 17 amino acids. The V gene's germline CDR1 is SNHLY and CDR2 FYNNEI. The ends were cut back, 2 bases at V and 4 bases at J, with 17 bases in the middle. The CDR3 spells CASSETHDSVHNEKLFF. The CDR3 nucleotides read TGTGCCAGCAGTGAAACCCACGACAGCGTTCATAATGAAAAACTGTTTTTT.

V is TRBV5-1 and J is TRBJ2-3; TRBD2 is a possible D gene (6 bases). CDR3 length: 16 residues. V was clipped by 0 bases and J by 0 bases, with 11 bases between them. Germline CDR1 reads SGHRS; CDR2 reads YFSETQ. The CDR3 sequence is CASSLAPGLSTDTQYF. CDR3 coding DNA: TGCGCCAGCAGCTTGGCCCCGGGACTGAGCACAGATACGCAGTATTTT.

This clone was detected only a few times. This chain uses TRBV6-1 with TRBJ2-1; D remains ambiguous. Between the trimmed V and J ends, which lost 7 bases and 8 bases, there was a span of 12 bases. The CDR3 has 12 residues. Germline CDR1 is MNHNS and CDR2 is SASEGT. The CDR3 loop reads CASTSVLDEQFF. The DNA for the CDR3 is TGTGCCAGCACATCCGTTCTTGATGAGCAGTTCTTC.

J is TRBJ1-2 and V is TRBV14, with a tentative D call TRBD1 (5 bases). V lost 3 bases and J 1 base, leaving 9 bases between the germline ends. The germline V gene has CDR1 SGHDN and CDR2 FVKESK. This CDR3 region has 14 residues. The CDR3 bases are TGTGCCAGCAGCCACTCAGGGTTTAACTATGGCTACACCTTC. Its translation: CASSHSGFNYGYTF.

This clone was counted a few times. The rearrangement uses TRBV5-4 and TRBJ2-1, with TRBD1 matching 7 bases. The CDR3 is 14 amino acids. In germline, CDR1 is SGHNT, CDR2 YYREEE (reference sequence). V lost 4 bases to trimming and J lost 4 bases; unmatched junction nucleotides: 5. The DNA for the CDR3 is TGTGCCAGCAGCCGCCGGGACAGATACAATGAGCAGTTCTTC. It encodes CASSRRDRYNEQFF.

Note on this clone: The germline gene is not matched at one end of the junction; a read error may be the cause. The chain recombines TRBV7-7 with TRBJ2-1; D may be TRBD1 (6 bases). This CDR3 has 15 residues. The V gene's germline CDR1 is SSHAT and CDR2 FNYEAQ (reference sequence). CDR3 loop: CASSWGPSSYNEQFF. CDR3 DNA sequence: TGTGCTAGCAGCTGGGGGCCTAGCTCCTACAATGAGCAGTTCTTC.

The rearrangement uses TRBV5-1 and TRBJ1-2, with a possible D match to TRBD1 (5 bases). CDR1 is SGHRS, CDR2 YFSETQ, per germline. The V gene lost 0 bases and the J gene lost 7 bases, with 13 bases spanning the gap. The CDR3 contains 14 residues. The DNA for the CDR3 is TGCGCCAGCAGCTTGGCCGAGGGGCAAAGTGGCTACACCTTC. Translating gives CASSLAEGQSGYTF. The variable domain in full, with the rest retrieved from reference TRBV5-1 and TRBJ1-2, is KAGVTQTPRYLIKTRGQQVTLSCSPISGHRSVSWYQQTPGQGLQFLFEYFSETQRNKGNFPGRFSGRQFSNSRSEMNVSTLELGDSALYLCASSLAEGQSGYTFGSGTRLTVV.

CDR3 in amino acids: CASSPHSGGSSYNEQFF. The CDR3 DNA reads TGTGCCAGCAGCCCCCATAGCGGGGGAAGCTCCTACAATGAGCAGTTCTTC. The genes are TRBV11-2 and TRBJ2-1, with TRBD2 identical over 9 bases. This CDR3 comprises 17 residues. V dropped 5 bases and J dropped 0; count of bases not matched to a gene: 8. CDR1 is SGHAT and CDR2 is FQNNGV in the germline V gene.

The V gene is TRBV2, the J gene TRBJ2-3, with D uncertain. The CDR3 runs to 16 residues. The germline V and J ends were trimmed by 8 bases and 6 bases, with 24 bases remaining between them. Per the germline V gene, CDR1 is SNHLY and CDR2 is FYNNEI. CDR3 sequence: CASQLTHSLLGDTQYF. The DNA of the CDR3 is TGTGCCAGCCAACTGACGCATAGCTTGCTCGGGGATACGCAGTATTTT.

The chain carries TRBV5-5 and TRBJ2-3, with D perhaps being TRBD1 or TRBD2 (6 bases each). The CDR3 covers 15 residues. V was shortened by 4 bases and J by 0 bases, with 12 bases between the two germline ends. Germline CDR1 is SGHKS and CDR2 is YYEKEE (reference sequence). CDR3 in DNA: TGTGCCAGCAGCAGTCAAGGGGGGAGCACAGATACGCAGTATTTT. This encodes CASSSQGGSTDTQYF.

The chain couples TRBV11-2 to TRBJ1-4; the match to TRBD1 covers 8 bases. The CDR3 contains 16 residues. Trimming at V came to 6 bases and at J to 7 bases, leaving 13 bases not matched to a gene. Germline CDR1 SGHAT, CDR2 FQNNGV. This CDR3 is CASSLSSPTGAEKLFF. For the CDR3, the DNA is TGTGCCAGCAGTCTTTCGTCCCCGACAGGGGCTGAAAAACTGTTTTTT.

Here the CDR3 reads CASSKGSGGAGYNVLTF. The CDR3 DNA reads TGTGCCAGCAGCAAAGGATCGGGCGGGGCCGGATACAACGTCCTGACTTTC. The rearrangement joins TRBV21-1 to TRBJ2-6; TRBD2 is the table's D call, not checked against the DNA. TRBV21-1 is termed a pseudogene. The CDR3 is 17 residues long.

CDR3 residues: CASSVATWAGGNAEQFF. As DNA, the CDR3 is TGTGCCAGCAGCGTAGCTACGTGGGCAGGGGGTAATGCTGAGCAGTTCTTC. The chain is built from TRBV9 and TRBJ2-1, with TRBD1 matching over 7 bases. Per germline, CDR1 SGDLS and CDR2 YYNGEE. V shed 0 bases, J shed 9 bases, and the junction held 15 bases outside the gene matches. CDR3 length equals 17 residues.

Within the sample, this clone is medium-sized (0.01 to 0.1%). The rearrangement uses TRBV5-1 and TRBJ1-6, with 8 bases lining up with TRBD1. The CDR3 length is 15 residues. V shed 3 bases, J shed 9 bases, and the junction held 8 bases outside the gene matches. Germline V gives CDR1 SGHRS, CDR2 YFSETQ. CDR3 in amino acids: CASSSVGQEGSPLHF. DNA for the CDR3: TGCGCCAGCAGCTCTGTGGGACAGGAGGGTTCACCCCTCCACTTT.

This clone was seen a handful of times. The chain employs TRBV11-1 and TRBJ2-3; D not resolved. V lost 1 base, J lost 4 bases, and 9 bases lay in between. The CDR3 has 14 amino acids. Germline CDR1 SGHAT, CDR2 FQDESV (reference sequence). The chain's CDR3 is CASSLGITSDTQYF. Written as DNA, the CDR3 is TGTGCCAGCAGCTTAGGGATAACCTCAGATACGCAGTATTTT.

CDR3 DNA sequence: TGTGCCAGCAGTTTATCGAGGGCAGGGGCCTATGGCTACACCTTC. Protein sequence: CASSLSRAGAYGYTF. The chain uses TRBV27 and TRBJ1-2; tentatively, D is TRBD1 (6 bases). V dropped 0 bases and J dropped 4 bases, with 12 bases sitting between them. The CDR3 spans 15 residues. From germline, CDR1 is MNHEY and CDR2 SMNVEV (reference sequence).

This clone was picked up one time. The V call is TRBV28, the J call TRBJ1-1; D is unresolved. The germline V and J ends were trimmed by 7 bases and 3 bases, with 12 bases remaining between them. The CDR3 runs 13 residues. Germline V CDR1 and CDR2: MDHEN, SYDVKM. The chain's CDR3 is CASTINTDTEAFF. As DNA, the CDR3 is TGTGCCAGCACTATCAACACGGACACTGAAGCTTTCTTT.

The chain joins TRBV19 to TRBJ1-3; a possible D gene is TRBD1 (5 bases). Between the trimmed V and J ends, which lost 8 bases and 2 bases, there was a span of 10 bases. The CDR3 is 13 residues long. Germline CDR1 LNHDA, CDR2 SQIVND (reference sequence). The CDR3 protein is CASSTGPGNTIYF. For the CDR3, the DNA is TGTGCCAGTTCTACGGGGCCTGGAAACACCATATATTTT.

This chain links TRBV6-5 with TRBJ1-5; D gene uncertain. The CDR3 has 15 residues. Germline loops: CDR1 MNHEY, CDR2 SVGAGI. Trimming removed 6 bases from V and 0 bases from J, with 12 bases in between. This chain's CDR3 is CASRTYEHSNQPQHF. Written as DNA, the CDR3 is TGTGCCAGCAGGACATACGAACATAGCAATCAGCCCCAGCATTTT.

V and J are TRBV10-1 and TRBJ1-5; TRBD1 aligns across 7 bases. With 6 bases clipped from V and 6 bases from J, the junction kept 5 bases outside the gene matches. The CDR3 totals 13 residues. Germline-derived CDR1 and CDR2 are WNHNN and SYGVQD (reference sequence). The DNA for the CDR3 is TGCGCCAGCAGAAGACAGGGCCCTCAGCCCCAGCATTTT. It is translated as CASRRQGPQPQHF.

In its sample, this clone was seen a few times. This CDR3 reads CASSGSRRANQPQHF. The CDR3 DNA follows: TGTGCCAGCAGTGGATCGAGGAGGGCGAATCAGCCCCAGCATTTT. The chain carries TRBV2 and TRBJ1-5; no firm D call. The CDR3 runs 15 residues. Germline CDR1 reads SNHLY; CDR2 reads FYNNEI. Trimming stripped 4 bases from V and 4 bases from J, with 14 bases between.

The chain links TRBV10-3 to TRBJ1-3; D possibly corresponds to TRBD1 (6 bases). The CDR3 is 15 residues long. Germline V lookup: CDR1 ENHRY, CDR2 SYGVKD. V was cut by 11 bases and J by 4 bases, with 21 bases left in between. As DNA, the CDR3 is TGTGCCTCTACAAGCAGGGGTGACGTAGGAAACACCATATATTTT. Translating it yields CASTSRGDVGNTIYF.

The V and J genes are TRBV18 and TRBJ2-2; TRBD1 matches at 9 bases. This CDR3 has 15 residues. V shed 4 bases and J 3 bases; nucleotides not matched to a gene: 3. Germline loops: CDR1 KGHSH, CDR2 LQKENI. Written as DNA, the CDR3 is TGTGCCAGCTCACAACGGACAGGGGACACCGGGGAGCTGTTTTTT. Translation gives CASSQRTGDTGELFF.

In this sample, this clone turned up a few times. The chain combines TRBV19 with TRBJ2-7, with 7 positions matching TRBD1. This CDR3 has 15 amino acids. The germline V gene has CDR1 LNHDA and CDR2 SQIVND (reference sequence). V lost 3 bases to trimming and J lost 2 bases; unmatched junction nucleotides: 7. This CDR3 is CASSIPAGGTYEQYF. CDR3 nucleotides: TGTGCCAGTAGTATCCCGGCAGGGGGAACCTACGAGCAGTACTTC.

The V call is TRBV6-5, the J call TRBJ1-5, with 8 nucleotides matching TRBD1. This CDR3 is 14 amino acids long. Trimming took 6 bases from V and 2 from J; bases not matched to a gene: 3. The germline gives CDR1 MNHEY, CDR2 SVGAGI. The CDR3: CASRKTGGNQPQHF. CDR3 nucleotide sequence: TGTGCCAGCAGAAAGACAGGGGGCAATCAGCCCCAGCATTTT.

A remark on this clone: Distinct nucleotide sequences in the sample also encode this CDR3. The chain couples TRBV7-6 to TRBJ2-3; D assignment may be TRBD1 or TRBD2 (6 bases each). In germline, CDR1 is SGHVS, CDR2 FNYEAQ. This CDR3 is 15 amino acids long. V was trimmed by 0 bases and J by 2 bases, leaving 9 bases between them. The CDR3 bases are TGTGCCAGCAGCTTAGCGGGGGGCACCACAGATACGCAGTATTTT. Amino acids: CASSLAGGTTDTQYF. Drawing the rest from reference TRBV7-6 and TRBJ2-3, the complete variable domain is GAGVSQSPRYKVTKRGQDVALRCDPISGHVSLYWYRQALGQGPEFLTYFNYEAQQDKSGLPNDRFSAERPEGSISTLTIQRTEQRDSAMYRCASSLAGGTTDTQYFGPGTRLTVL.